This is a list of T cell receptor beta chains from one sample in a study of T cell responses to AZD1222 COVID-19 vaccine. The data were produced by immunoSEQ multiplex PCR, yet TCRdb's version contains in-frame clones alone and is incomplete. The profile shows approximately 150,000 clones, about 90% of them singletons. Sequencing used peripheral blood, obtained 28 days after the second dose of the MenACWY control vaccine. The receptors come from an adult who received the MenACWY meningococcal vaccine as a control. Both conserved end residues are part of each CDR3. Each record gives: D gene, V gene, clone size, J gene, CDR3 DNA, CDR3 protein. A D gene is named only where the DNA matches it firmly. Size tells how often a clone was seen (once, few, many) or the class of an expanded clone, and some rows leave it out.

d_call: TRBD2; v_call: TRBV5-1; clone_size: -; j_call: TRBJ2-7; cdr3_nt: TGCGCCAGCAGCCCTGGGGCGTTATCGGCTAGCGGGACTTACGAGCAGTACTTC; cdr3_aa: CASSPGALSASGTYEQYF
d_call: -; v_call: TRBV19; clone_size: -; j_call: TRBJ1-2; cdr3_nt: TGTGCCAGTAGAGGTAACGGCTACACCTTC; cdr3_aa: CASRGNGYTF
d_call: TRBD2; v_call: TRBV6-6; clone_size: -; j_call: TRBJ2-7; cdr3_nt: TGTGCCAGCAGTCTTTATACTGGCCCGGGACTAGGGAGTACCGAGCAGTACTTC; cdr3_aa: CASSLYTGPGLGSTEQYF
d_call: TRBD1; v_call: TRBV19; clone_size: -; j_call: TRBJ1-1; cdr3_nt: TGTGCCAGTAGTCGGGACAGCCCTAACACTGAAGCTTTCTTT; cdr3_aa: CASSRDSPNTEAFF
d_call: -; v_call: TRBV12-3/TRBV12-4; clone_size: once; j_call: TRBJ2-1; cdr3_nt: TGTGCCAGCATCCTGGGGCGCGGTAATGAGCAGTTCTTC; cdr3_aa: CASILGRGNEQFF
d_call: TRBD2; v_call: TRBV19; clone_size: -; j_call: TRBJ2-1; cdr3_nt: TGTGCCAGTACCGGGACTAGCGGGAGGGGTGAGCAGTTCTTC; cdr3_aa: CASTGTSGRGEQFF
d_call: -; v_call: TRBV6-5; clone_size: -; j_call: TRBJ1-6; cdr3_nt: TGTGCCAGCAGTTACGACAGGAATTCACCCCTCCACTTT; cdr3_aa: CASSYDRNSPLHF
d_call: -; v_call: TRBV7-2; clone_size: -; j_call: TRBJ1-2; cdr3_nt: TGTGCCAGCAGCCCGCAGGAGGACTATGGCTACACCTTC; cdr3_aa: CASSPQEDYGYTF
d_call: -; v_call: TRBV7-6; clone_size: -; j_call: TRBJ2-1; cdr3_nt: TGTGCCAGCAGCTTAGCAGCCAGCTCCTACAATGAGCAGTTCTTC; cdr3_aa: CASSLAASSYNEQFF
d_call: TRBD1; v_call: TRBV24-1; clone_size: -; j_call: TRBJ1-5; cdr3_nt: TGTGCCACCAGTGAGGGATGGGGACAGGGCGTAAGGCCCCAGCATTTT; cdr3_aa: CATSEGWGQGVRPQHF
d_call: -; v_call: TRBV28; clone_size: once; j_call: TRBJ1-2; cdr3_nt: TGTGCCAGCAGTTTGGACTCGGTTGGCTACACCTTC; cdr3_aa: CASSLDSVGYTF
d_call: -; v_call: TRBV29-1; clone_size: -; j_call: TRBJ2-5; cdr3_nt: TGCAGCATCAGGGGGGGGCGGGAGACCCAGTACTTC; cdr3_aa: CSIRGGRETQYF
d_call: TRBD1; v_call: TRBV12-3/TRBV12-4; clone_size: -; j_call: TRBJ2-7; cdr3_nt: TGTGCCAGCACCCGGGACAGCTCCTACGAGCAGTACTTC; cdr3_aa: CASTRDSSYEQYF
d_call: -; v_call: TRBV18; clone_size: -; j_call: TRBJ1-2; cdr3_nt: TGTGCCAGCTCACCACCCGACAGCGCTAACTATGGCTACACCTTC; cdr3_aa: CASSPPDSANYGYTF
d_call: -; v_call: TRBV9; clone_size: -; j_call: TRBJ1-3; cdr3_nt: TGTGCCAGCAGCGAGGACGGACACTCTGGAAACACCATATATTTT; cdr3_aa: CASSEDGHSGNTIYF
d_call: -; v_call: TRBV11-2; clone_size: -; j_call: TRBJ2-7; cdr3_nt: TGTGCCAGCAGCTTACTACGGGACCCCTACAAATCCTACGAGCAGTACTTC; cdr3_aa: CASSLLRDPYKSYEQYF
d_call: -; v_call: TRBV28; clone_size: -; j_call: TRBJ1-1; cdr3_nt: TGTGCCAGCATCGGGGGGAAGACCATGAACACTGAAGCTTTCTTT; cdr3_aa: CASIGGKTMNTEAFF
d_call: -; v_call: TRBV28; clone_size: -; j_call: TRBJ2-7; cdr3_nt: TGTGCCAGCAGTTTCGGTCGGGGATCGGGAGTCTGGCTTTACGAGCAGTACTTC; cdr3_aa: CASSFGRGSGVWLYEQYF
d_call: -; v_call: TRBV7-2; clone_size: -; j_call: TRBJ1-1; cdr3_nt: TGTGCCAGCAACAGGCGGGAGGGCACTGAAGCTTTCTTT; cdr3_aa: CASNRREGTEAFF
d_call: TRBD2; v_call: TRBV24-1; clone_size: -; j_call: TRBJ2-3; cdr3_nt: TGTGCCACCAGTGGGCCAGCGGGAGTCATAGATACGCAGTATTTT; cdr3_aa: CATSGPAGVIDTQYF
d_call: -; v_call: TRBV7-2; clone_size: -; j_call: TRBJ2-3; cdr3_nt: TGTGCCAGCGGCCTACAGGGCACAGATACGCAGTATTTT; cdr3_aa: CASGLQGTDTQYF
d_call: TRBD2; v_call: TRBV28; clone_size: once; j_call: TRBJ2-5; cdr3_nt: TGTGCCAGCAGTTCCCCCGGGACTAGGGGGGTGACCCAGTACTTC; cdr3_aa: CASSSPGTRGVTQYF
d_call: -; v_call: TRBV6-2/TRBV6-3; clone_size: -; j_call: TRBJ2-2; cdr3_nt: TGTGCCAGCAGTTACCGGCAGGACACCGGGGAGCTGTTTTTT; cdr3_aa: CASSYRQDTGELFF
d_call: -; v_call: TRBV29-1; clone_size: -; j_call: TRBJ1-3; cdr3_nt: TGCAGCGTTCTGGACCGCTCTGGAAACACCATATATTTT; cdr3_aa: CSVLDRSGNTIYF
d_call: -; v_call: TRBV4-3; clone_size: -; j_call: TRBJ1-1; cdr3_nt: TGCGCCAGCAGCCAAGATGGAGGTCAGGGAGGGAAGGCTTTCTTT; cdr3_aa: CASSQDGGQGGKAFF
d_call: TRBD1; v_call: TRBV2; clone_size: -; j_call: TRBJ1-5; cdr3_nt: TGTGCCAGCAGGGCCGGGACAGGTCTTAATCAGCCCCAGCATTTT; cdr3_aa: CASRAGTGLNQPQHF
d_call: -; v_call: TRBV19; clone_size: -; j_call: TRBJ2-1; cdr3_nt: TGTGCCAGTAGTTTCCCCGGGACCGTTAACAATGAGCAGTTCTTC; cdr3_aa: CASSFPGTVNNEQFF
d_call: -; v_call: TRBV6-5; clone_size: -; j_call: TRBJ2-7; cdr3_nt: TGTGCCAGCAGTTACTCGAGTAGTCCGCCGATGTACGAGCAGTACTTC; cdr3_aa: CASSYSSSPPMYEQYF
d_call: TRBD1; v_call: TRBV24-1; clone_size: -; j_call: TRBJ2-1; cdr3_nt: TGTGCCACCAGTGACAAGGACAGGGGGTACAATGAGCAGTTCTTC; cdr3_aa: CATSDKDRGYNEQFF
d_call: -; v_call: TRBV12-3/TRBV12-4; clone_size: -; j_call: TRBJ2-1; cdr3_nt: TGTGCCAGCAGTTTAATGGAATACAATGAGCAGTTCTTC; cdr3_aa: CASSLMEYNEQFF
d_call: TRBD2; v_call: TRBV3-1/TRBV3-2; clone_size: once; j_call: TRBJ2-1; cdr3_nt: TGTGCCAGCAGCCAAGATGGAACCGCTAGCGGGAGATTGGGGTACAATGAGCAGTTCTTC; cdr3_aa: CASSQDGTASGRLGYNEQFF
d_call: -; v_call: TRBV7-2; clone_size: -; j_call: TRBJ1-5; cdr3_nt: TGTGCCAGCAGCCCTTTCCGGGACCATGAGCCCCAGCATTTT; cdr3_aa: CASSPFRDHEPQHF
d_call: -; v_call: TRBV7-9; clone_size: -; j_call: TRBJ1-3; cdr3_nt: TGTGCCAGCAGCTTAGTTCAGGGCTCTGGAAACACCATATATTTT; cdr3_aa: CASSLVQGSGNTIYF
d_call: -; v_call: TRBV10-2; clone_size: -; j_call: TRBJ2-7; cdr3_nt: TGCGCCAGCAGTGAGTCAAGGGCGGGACGCTACGAGCAGTACTTC; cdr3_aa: CASSESRAGRYEQYF
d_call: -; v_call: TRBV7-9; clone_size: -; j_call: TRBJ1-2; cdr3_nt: TGTGCCAGCAGCTTTAGAGCCGAAGCGTATGGCTACACCTTC; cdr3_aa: CASSFRAEAYGYTF
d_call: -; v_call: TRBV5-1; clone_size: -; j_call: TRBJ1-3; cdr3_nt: TGCGCCAGCAGCTTGGGTCATGGACTGAGTGGAAACACCATATATTTT; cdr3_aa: CASSLGHGLSGNTIYF
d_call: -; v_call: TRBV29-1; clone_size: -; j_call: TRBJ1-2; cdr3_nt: TGCAGCGTTGTGTCGGCAGACTATGGCTACACCTTC; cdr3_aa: CSVVSADYGYTF
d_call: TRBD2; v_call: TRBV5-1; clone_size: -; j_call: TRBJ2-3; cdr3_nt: TGCGCCAGCAGCTGGGGAGCGGGGACGGGCACAGATACGCAGTATTTT; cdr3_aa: CASSWGAGTGTDTQYF
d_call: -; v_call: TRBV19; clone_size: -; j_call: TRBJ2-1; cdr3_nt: TGTGCCAGTAGTATCGGGTGGAACAATGAGCAGTTCTTC; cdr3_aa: CASSIGWNNEQFF
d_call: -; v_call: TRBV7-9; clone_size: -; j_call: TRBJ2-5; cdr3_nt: TGTGCCAGCTCCAAACAGGGTCAAGAGACCCAGTACTTC; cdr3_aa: CASSKQGQETQYF
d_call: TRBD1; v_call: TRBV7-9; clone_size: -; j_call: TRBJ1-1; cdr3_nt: TGTGCCAGCAGCCTGCCGGGACAGATGAACACTGAAGCTTTCTTT; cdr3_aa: CASSLPGQMNTEAFF
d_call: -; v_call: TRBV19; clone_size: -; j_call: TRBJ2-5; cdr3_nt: TGTGCCAGTAGCCTCGAACGAATGGAGACCCAGTACTTC; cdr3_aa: CASSLERMETQYF
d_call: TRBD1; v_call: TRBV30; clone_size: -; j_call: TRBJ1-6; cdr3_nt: TGTGCCTGGAGTCGACAGGGAAATTCACCCCTCCACTTT; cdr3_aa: CAWSRQGNSPLHF
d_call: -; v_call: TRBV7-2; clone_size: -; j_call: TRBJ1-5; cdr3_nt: TGTGCCAGCAGCTTAGAAGCCCAGCCCCAGCATTTT; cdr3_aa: CASSLEAQPQHF
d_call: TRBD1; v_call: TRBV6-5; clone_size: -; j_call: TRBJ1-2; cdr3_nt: TGTGCCAGCAGCCGCCGGGGACAGGGAGTCGGCTACACCTTC; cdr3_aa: CASSRRGQGVGYTF
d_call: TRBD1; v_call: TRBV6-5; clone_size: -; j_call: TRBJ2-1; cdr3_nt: TGTGCCAGCAGGGGACAGAATAATGAGCAGTTCTTC; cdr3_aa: CASRGQNNEQFF
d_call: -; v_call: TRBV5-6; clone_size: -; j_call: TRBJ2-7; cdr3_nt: TGTGCCAGCAGCTTGGCTGGGCCCTTCTCCTACGAGCAGTACTTC; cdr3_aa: CASSLAGPFSYEQYF
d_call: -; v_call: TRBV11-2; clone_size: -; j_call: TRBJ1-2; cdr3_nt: TGTGCCAGCAGCTTAGATAGGAGTGGCAGCAACTATGGCTACACCTTC; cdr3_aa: CASSLDRSGSNYGYTF
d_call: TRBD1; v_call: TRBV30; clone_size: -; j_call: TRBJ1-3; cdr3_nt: TGTGCCTGGGGGACAGGGGGCGCAGGAAACACCATATATTTT; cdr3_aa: CAWGTGGAGNTIYF
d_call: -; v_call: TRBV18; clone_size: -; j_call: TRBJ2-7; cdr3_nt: TGTGCCAGCTCACCTCCGGGACCCTCCTACGAGCAGTACTTC; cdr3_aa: CASSPPGPSYEQYF
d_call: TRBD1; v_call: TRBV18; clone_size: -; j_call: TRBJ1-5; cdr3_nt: TGTGCCAGCTCATTAACACAGGGGGCAGCCAATCAGCCCCAGCATTTT; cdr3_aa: CASSLTQGAANQPQHF
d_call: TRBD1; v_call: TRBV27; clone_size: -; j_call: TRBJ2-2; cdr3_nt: TGTGCCAGCAGACAAGGACAGGGGGCGGGAGGGTCCGGGGAGCTGTTTTTT; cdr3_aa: CASRQGQGAGGSGELFF
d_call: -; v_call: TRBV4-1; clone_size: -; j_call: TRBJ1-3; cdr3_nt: TGCGCCAGCAGCCCAATGTATGGGTCTGGAAACACCATATATTTT; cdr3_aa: CASSPMYGSGNTIYF
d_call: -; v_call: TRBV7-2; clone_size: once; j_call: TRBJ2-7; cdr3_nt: TGTGCCAGCAGCCCTCGACCCGGGGAGCAGCAGTACTTC; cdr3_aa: CASSPRPGEQQYF
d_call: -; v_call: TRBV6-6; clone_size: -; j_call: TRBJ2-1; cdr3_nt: TGTGCCAGCAGTGAGCGGGTTTTCAATGAGCAGTTCTTC; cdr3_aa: CASSERVFNEQFF
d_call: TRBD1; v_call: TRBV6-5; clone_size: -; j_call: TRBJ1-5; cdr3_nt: TGTGCCAGCAGCCAGGACAGGGGGCTTAGTCAGCCCCAGCATTTT; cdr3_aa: CASSQDRGLSQPQHF
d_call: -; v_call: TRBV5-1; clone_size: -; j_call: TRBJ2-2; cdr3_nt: TGCGCCAGCAGTGGTATGAAACCGGCGAACACCGGGGAGCTGTTTTTT; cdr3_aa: CASSGMKPANTGELFF